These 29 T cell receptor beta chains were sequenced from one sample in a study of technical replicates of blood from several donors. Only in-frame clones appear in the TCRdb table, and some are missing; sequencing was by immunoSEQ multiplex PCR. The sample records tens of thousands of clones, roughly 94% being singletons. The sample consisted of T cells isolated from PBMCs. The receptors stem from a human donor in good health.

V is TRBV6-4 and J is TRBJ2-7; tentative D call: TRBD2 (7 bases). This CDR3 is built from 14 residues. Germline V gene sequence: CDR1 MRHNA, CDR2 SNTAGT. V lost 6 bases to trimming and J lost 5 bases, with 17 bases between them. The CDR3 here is CASSQFGGADEQYF. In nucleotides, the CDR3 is TGTGCCAGCAGCCAATTTGGGGGGGCGGACGAGCAGTACTTC.

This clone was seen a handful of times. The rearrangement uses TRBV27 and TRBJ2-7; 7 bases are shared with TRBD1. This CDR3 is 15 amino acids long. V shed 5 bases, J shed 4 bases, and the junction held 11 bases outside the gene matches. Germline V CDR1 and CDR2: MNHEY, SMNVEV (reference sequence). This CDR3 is CASSLDRDLGYEQYF. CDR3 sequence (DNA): TGTGCCAGCAGTCTAGACAGGGACCTTGGGTACGAGCAGTACTTC.

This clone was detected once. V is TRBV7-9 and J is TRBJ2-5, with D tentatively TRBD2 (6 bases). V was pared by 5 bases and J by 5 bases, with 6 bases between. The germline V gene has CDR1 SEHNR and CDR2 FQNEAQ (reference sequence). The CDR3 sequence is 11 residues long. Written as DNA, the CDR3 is TGTGCCAGCAGCCGGGGGGAGACCCAGTACTTC. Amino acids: CASSRGETQYF. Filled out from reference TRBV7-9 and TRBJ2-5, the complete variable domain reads DTGVSQNPRHKITKRGQNVTFRCDPISEHNRLYWYRQTLGQGPEFLTYFQNEAQLEKSRLLSDRFSAERPKGSFSTLEIQRTEQGDSAMYLCASSRGETQYFGPGTRLLVL.

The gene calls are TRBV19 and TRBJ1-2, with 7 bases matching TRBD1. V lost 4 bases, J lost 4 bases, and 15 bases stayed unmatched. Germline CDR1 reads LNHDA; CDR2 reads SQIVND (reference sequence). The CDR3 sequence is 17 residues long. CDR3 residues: CASSRGDTGVKSYGYTF. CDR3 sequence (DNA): TGTGCCAGTAGTAGAGGGGACACAGGGGTGAAGTCCTATGGCTACACCTTC. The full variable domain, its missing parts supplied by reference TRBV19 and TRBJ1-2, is DGGITQSPKYLFRKEGQNVTLSCEQNLNHDAMYWYRQDPGQGLRLIYYSQIVNDFQKGDIAEGYSVSREKKESFPLTVTSAQKNPTAFYLCASSRGDTGVKSYGYTFGSGTRLTVV.

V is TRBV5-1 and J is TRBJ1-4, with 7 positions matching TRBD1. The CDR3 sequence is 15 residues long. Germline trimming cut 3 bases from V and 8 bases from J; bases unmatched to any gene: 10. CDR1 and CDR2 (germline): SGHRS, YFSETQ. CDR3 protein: CASSSLGQGGEKLFF. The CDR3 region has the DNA TGCGCCAGCAGCTCCCTTGGGCAGGGGGGAGAAAAACTGTTTTTT.

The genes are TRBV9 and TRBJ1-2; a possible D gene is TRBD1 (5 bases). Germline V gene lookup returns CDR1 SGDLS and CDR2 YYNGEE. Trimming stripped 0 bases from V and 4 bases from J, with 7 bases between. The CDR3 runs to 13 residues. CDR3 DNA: TGTGCCAGCAGCGTAGATGGGGCCTATGGCTACACCTTC. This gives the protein CASSVDGAYGYTF.

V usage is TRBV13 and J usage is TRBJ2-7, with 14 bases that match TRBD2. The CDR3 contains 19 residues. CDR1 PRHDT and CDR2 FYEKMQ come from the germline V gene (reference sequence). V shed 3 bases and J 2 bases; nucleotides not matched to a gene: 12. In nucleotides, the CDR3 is TGTGCCAGCAGCTTCAGAAAACGACTAGCGGGAGGGCCCCCCTACGAGCAGTACTTC. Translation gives CASSFRKRLAGGPPYEQYF.

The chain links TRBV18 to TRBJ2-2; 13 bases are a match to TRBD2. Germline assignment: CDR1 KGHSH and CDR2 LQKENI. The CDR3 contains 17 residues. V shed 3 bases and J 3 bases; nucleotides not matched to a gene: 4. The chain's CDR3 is CASSPWTSGSHTGELFF. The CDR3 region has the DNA TGTGCCAGCTCACCTTGGACTAGCGGGAGTCACACCGGGGAGCTGTTTTTT.

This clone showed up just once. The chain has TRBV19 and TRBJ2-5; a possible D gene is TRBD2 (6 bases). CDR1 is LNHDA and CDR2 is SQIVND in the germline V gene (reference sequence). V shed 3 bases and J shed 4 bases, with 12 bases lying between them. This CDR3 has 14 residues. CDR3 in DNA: TGTGCCAGTAGTATGGGGGGATCCCCAGAGACCCAGTACTTC. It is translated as CASSMGGSPETQYF.

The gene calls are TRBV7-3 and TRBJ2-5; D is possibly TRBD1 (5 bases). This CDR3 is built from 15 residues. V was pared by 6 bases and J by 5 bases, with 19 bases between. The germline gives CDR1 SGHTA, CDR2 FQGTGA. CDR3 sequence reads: CASRVGVLSDETQYF. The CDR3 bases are TGTGCCAGCAGGGTAGGGGTTTTAAGTGACGAGACCCAGTACTTC.

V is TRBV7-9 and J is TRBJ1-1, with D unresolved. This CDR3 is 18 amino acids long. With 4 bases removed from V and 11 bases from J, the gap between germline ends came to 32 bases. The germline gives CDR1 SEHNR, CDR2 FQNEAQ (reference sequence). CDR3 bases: TGTGCCAGCAGCTCGAACACCTGGACGTCCCCAGGCGGGGAGGTCGCTTTCTTT. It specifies CASSSNTWTSPGGEVAFF.

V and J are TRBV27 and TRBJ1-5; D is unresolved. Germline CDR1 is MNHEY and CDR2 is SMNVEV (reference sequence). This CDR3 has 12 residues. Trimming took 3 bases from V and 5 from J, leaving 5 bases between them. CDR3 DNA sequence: TGTGCCAGCAGTTTCCCCTATCAGCCCCAGCATTTT. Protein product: CASSFPYQPQHF.

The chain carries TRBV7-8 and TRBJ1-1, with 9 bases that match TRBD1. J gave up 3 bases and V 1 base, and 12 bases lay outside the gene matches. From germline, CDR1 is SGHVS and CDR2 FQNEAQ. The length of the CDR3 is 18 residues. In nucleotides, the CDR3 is TGTGCCAGCAGCTTAGGTTCGGGACAGGGTGAGTTCGACACTGAAGCTTTCTTT. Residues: CASSLGSGQGEFDTEAFF.

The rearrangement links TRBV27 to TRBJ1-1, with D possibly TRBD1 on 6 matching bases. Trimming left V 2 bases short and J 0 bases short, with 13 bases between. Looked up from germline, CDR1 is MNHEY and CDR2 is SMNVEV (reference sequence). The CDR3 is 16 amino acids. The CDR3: CASSLSGGQLNTEAFF. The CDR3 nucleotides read TGTGCCAGCAGTTTAAGCGGTGGACAGCTGAACACTGAAGCTTTCTTT.

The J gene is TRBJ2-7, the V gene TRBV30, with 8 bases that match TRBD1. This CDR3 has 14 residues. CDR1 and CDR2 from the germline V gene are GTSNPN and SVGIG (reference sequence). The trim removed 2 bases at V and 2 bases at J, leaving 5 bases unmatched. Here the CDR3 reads CAWSTLDRAYEQYF. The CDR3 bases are TGTGCCTGGAGTACCCTGGACAGGGCCTACGAGCAGTACTTC. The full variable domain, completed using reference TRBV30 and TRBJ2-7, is SQTIHQWPATLVQPVGSPLSLECTVEGTSNPNLYWYRQAAGRGLQLLFYSVGIGQISSEVPQNLSASRPQDRQFILSSKKLLLSDSGFYLCAWSTLDRAYEQYFGPGTRLTVT.

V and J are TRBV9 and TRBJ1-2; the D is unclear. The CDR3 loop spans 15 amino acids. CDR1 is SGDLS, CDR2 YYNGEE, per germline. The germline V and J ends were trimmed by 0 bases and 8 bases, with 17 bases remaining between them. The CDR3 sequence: CASSVGFRPPGGYTF. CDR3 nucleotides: TGTGCCAGCAGCGTAGGGTTCCGGCCTCCGGGGGGCTACACCTTC.

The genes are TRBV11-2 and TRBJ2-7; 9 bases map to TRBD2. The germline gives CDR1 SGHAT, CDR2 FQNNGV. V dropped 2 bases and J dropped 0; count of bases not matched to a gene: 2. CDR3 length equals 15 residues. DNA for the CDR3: TGTGCCAGCAGCTTACGGACTAGCGACTCCTACGAGCAGTACTTC. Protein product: CASSLRTSDSYEQYF.

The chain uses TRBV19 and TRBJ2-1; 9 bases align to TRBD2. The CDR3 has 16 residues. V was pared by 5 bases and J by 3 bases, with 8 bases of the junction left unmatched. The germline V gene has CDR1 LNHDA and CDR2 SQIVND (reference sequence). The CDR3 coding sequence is TGTGCCAGTAGTCTTCTAGCGGGGATGATCTACAATGAGCAGTTCTTC. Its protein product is CASSLLAGMIYNEQFF. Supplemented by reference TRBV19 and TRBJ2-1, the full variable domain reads DGGITQSPKYLFRKEGQNVTLSCEQNLNHDAMYWYRQDPGQGLRLIYYSQIVNDFQKGDIAEGYSVSREKKESFPLTVTSAQKNPTAFYLCASSLLAGMIYNEQFFGPGTRLTVL.

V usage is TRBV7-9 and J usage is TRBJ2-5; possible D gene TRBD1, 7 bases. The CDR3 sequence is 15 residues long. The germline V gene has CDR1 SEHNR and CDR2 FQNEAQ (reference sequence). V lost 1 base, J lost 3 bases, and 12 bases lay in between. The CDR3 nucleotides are TGTGCCAGCAGCTTAGAACGGGGGACAGAAGAGACCCAGTACTTC. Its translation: CASSLERGTEETQYF.

The CDR3 region is CASSESAGGFDEQYF. In DNA, the CDR3 is TGTGCCAGCAGTGAGTCAGCAGGGGGCTTCGACGAGCAGTACTTC. The gene calls are TRBV6-4 and TRBJ2-7; 8 bases are shared with TRBD1. The CDR3 has 15 amino acids. The V gene's germline CDR1 is MRHNA and CDR2 SNTAGT. J gave up 5 bases and V 3 bases, and 9 bases lay outside the gene matches.

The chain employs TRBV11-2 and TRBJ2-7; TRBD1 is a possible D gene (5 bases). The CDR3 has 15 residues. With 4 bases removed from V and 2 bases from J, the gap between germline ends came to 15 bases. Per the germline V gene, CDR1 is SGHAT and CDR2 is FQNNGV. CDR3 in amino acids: CASSSLGQLAYEQYF. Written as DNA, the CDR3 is TGTGCCAGCAGCTCCCTGGGGCAGCTAGCCTACGAGCAGTACTTC.

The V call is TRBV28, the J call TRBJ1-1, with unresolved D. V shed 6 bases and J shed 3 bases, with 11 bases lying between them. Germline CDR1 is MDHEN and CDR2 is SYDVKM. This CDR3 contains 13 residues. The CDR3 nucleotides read TGTGCCAGCAGCCTCTCCCGGGACACTGAAGCTTTCTTT. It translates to CASSLSRDTEAFF.

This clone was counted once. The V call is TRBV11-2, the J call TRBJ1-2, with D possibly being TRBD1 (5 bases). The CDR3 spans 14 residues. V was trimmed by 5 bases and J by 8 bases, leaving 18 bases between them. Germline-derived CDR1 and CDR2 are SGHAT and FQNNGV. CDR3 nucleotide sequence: TGTGCCAGCAGCGCCGGGACTGGGGGGATAGGCTACACCTTC. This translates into CASSAGTGGIGYTF.

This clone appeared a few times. Here the CDR3 reads CASSLLGDYSGASTDTQYF. CDR3 DNA: TGTGCCAGCAGTTTGTTAGGAGACTATAGCGGGGCTAGCACAGATACGCAGTATTTT. The V and J genes are TRBV28 and TRBJ2-3; 8 nucleotides align to TRBD2. The ends lost 3 bases at V and 0 bases at J; junction bases unmatched: 14. The CDR3 runs 19 residues. Germline CDR1 is MDHEN and CDR2 is SYDVKM.

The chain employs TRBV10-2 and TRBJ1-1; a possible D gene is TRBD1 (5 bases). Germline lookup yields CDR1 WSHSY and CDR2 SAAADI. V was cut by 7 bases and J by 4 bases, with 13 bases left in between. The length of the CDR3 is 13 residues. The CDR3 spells CASKPSRGTEAFF. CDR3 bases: TGCGCCAGCAAACCCTCAAGGGGCACTGAAGCTTTCTTT.

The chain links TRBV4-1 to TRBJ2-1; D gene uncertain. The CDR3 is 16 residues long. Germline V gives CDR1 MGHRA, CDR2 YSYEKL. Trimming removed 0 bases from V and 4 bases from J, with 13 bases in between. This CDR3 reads CASSQDPGEVYNEQFF. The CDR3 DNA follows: TGCGCCAGCAGCCAAGACCCCGGAGAAGTATACAATGAGCAGTTCTTC.

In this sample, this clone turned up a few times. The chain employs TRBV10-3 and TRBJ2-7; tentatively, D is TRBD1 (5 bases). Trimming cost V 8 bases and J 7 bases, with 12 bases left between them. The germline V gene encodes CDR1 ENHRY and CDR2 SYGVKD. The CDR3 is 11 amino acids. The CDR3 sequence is CAIEQAGEQYF. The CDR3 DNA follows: TGTGCCATCGAACAGGCTGGTGAGCAGTACTTC.

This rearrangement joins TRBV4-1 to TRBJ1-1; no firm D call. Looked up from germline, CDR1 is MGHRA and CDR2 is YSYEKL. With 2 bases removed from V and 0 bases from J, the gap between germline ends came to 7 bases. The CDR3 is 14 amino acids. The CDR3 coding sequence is TGCGCCAGCAGCCAAAAACAGATGAACACTGAAGCTTTCTTT. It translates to CASSQKQMNTEAFF.

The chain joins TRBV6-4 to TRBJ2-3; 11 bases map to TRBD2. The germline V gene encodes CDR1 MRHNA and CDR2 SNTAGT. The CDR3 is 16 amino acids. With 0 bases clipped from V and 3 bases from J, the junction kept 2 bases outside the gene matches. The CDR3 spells CASSDSSGGGTDTQYF. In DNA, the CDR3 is TGTGCCAGCAGTGACTCTAGCGGGGGGGGAACAGATACGCAGTATTTT.